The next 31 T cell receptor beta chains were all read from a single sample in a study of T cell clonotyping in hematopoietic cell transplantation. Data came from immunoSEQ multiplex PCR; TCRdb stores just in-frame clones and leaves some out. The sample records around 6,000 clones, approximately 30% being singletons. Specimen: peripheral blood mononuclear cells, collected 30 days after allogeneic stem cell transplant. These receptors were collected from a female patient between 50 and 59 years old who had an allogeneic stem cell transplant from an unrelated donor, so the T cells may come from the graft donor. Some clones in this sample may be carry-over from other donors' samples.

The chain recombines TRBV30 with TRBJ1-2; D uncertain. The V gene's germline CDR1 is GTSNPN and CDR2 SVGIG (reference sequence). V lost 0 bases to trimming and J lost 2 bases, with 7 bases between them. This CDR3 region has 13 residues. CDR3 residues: CAWSVDGNYGYTF. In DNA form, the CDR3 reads TGTGCCTGGAGTGTTGACGGGAACTATGGCTACACCTTC. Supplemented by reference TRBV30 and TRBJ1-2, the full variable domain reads SQTIHQWPATLVQPVGSPLSLECTVEGTSNPNLYWYRQAAGRGLQLLFYSVGIGQISSEVPQNLSASRPQDRQFILSSKKLLLSDSGFYLCAWSVDGNYGYTFGSGTRLTVV.

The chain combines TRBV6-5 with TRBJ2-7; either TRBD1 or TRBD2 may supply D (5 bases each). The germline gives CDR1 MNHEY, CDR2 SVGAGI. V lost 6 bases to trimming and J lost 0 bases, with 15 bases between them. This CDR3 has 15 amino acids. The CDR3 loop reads CASRNRDRSSYEQYF. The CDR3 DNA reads TGTGCCAGCAGAAACCGGGACCGGAGCTCCTACGAGCAGTACTTC.

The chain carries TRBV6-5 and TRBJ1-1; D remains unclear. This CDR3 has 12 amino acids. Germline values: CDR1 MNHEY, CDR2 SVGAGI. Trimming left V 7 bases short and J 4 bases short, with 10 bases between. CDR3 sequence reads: CASTGRFTEAFF. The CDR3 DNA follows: TGTGCCAGCACGGGCCGGTTCACTGAAGCTTTCTTT.

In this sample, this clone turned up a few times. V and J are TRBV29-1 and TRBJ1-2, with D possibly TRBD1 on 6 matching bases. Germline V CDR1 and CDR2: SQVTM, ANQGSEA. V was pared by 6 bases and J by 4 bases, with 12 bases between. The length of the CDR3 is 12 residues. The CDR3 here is CSVTTGAYGYTF. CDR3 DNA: TGCAGCGTAACGACAGGAGCCTATGGCTACACCTTC.

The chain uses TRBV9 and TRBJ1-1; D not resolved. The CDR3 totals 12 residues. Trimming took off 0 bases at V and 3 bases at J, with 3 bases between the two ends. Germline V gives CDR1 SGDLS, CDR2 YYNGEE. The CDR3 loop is CASSVGDTEAFF. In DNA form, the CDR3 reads TGTGCCAGCAGCGTAGGAGACACTGAAGCTTTCTTT.

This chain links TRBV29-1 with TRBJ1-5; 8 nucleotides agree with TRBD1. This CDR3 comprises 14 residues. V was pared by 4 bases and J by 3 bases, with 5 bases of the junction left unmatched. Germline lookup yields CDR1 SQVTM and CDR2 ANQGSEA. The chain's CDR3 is CSVAGRGPNQPQHF. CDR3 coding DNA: TGCAGCGTTGCCGGCAGGGGGCCCAATCAGCCCCAGCATTTT.

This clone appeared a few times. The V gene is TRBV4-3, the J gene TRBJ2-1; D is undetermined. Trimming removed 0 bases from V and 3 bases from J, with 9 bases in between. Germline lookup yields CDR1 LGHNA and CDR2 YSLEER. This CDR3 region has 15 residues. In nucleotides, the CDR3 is TGCGCCAGCAGCCAAGAGATGAACCTCTACAATGAGCAGTTCTTC. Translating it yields CASSQEMNLYNEQFF.

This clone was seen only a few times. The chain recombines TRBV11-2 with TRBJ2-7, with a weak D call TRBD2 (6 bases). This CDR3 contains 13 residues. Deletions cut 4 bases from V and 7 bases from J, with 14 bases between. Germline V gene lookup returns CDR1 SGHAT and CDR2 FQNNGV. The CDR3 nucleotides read TGTGCCAGCAGCTCAGCCCCCGCGGGAGAGCAGTACTTC. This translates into CASSSAPAGEQYF.

CDR3 region: CATARTGAYEQYF. The DNA for the CDR3 is TGTGCCACGGCTAGGACAGGGGCCTACGAGCAGTACTTC. V gene TRBV28 combines with J gene TRBJ2-7; 9 bases map to TRBD1. The CDR3 loop spans 13 amino acids. The J segment lost 2 bases and the V segment lost 10 bases, leaving 6 bases of the junction unmatched. The germline V gene has CDR1 MDHEN and CDR2 SYDVKM.

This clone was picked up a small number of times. CDR3 region: CASSKRDRVNTGELFF. The CDR3 coding sequence is TGTGCCAGCAGCAAGAGGGACAGGGTGAACACCGGGGAGCTGTTTTTT. This chain uses TRBV7-9 with TRBJ2-2; 9 bases fit TRBD1. V was pared by 5 bases and J by 1 base, with 5 bases of the junction left unmatched. The CDR3 contains 16 residues. Germline CDR1 and CDR2: SEHNR and FQNEAQ (reference sequence).

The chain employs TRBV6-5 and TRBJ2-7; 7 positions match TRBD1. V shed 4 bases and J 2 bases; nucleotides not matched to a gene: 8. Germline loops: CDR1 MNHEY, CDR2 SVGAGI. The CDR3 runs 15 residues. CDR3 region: CASSSPGTVTYEQYF. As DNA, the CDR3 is TGTGCCAGCAGTTCCCCTGGGACAGTTACCTACGAGCAGTACTTC.

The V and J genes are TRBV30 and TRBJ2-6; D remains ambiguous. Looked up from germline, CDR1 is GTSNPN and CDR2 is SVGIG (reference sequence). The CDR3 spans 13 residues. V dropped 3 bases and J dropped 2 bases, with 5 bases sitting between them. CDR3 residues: CAWRGTGANVLTF. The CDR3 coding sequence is TGTGCCTGGAGGGGGACTGGGGCCAACGTCCTGACTTTC. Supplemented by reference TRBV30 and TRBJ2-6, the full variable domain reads SQTIHQWPATLVQPVGSPLSLECTVEGTSNPNLYWYRQAAGRGLQLLFYSVGIGQISSEVPQNLSASRPQDRQFILSSKKLLLSDSGFYLCAWRGTGANVLTFGAGSRLTVL.

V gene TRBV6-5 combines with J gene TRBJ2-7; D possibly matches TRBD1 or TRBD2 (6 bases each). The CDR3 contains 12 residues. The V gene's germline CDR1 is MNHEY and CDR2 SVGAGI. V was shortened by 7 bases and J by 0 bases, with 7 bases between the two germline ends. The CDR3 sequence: CASKGGSYEQYF. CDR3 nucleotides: TGTGCCAGCAAGGGGGGCTCCTACGAGCAGTACTTC.

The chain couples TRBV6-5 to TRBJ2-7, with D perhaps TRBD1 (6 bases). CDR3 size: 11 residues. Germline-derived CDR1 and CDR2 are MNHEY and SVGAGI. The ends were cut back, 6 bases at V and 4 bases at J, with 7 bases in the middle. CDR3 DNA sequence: TGTGCCAGCAGCAGGGGATACGAGCAGTACTTC. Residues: CASSRGYEQYF.

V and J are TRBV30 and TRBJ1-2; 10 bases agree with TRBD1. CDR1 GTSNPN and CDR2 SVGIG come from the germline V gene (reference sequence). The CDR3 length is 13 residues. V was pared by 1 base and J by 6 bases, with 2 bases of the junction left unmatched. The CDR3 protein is CAWSAGTGDGYTF. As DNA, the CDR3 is TGTGCCTGGAGTGCCGGGACAGGGGATGGCTACACCTTC.

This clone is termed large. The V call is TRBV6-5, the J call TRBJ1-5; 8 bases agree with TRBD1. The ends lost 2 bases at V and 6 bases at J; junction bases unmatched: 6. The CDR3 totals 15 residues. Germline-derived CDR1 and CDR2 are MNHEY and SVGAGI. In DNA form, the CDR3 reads TGTGCCAGCAGTTACAGTCAGGGGGCGGCTCAGCCCCAGCATTTT. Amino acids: CASSYSQGAAQPQHF.

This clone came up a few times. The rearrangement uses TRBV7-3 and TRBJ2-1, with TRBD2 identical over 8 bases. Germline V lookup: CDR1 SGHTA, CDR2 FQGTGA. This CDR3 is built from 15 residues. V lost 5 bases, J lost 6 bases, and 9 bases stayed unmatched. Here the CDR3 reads CASSLTSGDLNEQFF. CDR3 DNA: TGTGCCAGCAGCCTTACTAGCGGTGATCTCAATGAGCAGTTCTTC.

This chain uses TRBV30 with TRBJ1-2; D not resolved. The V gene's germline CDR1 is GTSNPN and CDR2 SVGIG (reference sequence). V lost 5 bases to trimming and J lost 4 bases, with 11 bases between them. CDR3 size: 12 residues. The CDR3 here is CAWGPRAYGYTF. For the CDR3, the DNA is TGTGCCTGGGGGCCGCGGGCCTATGGCTACACCTTC.

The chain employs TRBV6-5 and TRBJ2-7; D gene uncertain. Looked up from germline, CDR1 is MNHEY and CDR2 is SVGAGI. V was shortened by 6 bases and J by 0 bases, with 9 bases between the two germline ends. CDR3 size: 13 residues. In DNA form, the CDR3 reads TGTGCCAGCAGACTCCGGAACTCCTACGAGCAGTACTTC. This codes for CASRLRNSYEQYF.

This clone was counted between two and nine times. CDR3 bases: TGCAGCGTTGTGGCGGCCTCCTACGAGCAGTACTTC. Protein sequence: CSVVAASYEQYF. The rearrangement uses TRBV29-1 and TRBJ2-7; the D is unclear. Germline CDR1 is SQVTM and CDR2 is ANQGSEA. This CDR3 is 12 amino acids long. V was trimmed by 4 bases and J by 0 bases, leaving 7 bases between them.

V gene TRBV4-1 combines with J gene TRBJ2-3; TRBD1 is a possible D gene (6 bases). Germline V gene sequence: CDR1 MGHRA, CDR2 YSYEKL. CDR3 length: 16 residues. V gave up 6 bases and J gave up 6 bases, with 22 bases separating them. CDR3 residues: CASSSGHRVTADTQYF. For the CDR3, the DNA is TGCGCCAGCAGTTCGGGGCACAGGGTAACAGCGGATACGCAGTATTTT.

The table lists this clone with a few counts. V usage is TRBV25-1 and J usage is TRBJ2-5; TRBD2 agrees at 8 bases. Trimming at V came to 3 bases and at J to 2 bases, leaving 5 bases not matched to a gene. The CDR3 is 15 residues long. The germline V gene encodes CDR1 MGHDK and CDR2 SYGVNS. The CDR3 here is CASSDPAGGQETQYF. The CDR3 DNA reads TGTGCCAGCAGTGACCCCGCGGGGGGACAAGAGACCCAGTACTTC.

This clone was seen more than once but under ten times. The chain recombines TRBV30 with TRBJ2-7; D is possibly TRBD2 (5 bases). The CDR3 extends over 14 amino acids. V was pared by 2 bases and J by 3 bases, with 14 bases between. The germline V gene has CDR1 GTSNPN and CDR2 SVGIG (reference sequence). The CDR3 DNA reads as TGTGCCTGGAGTCCGATACGGACTGGCTACGAGCAGTACTTC. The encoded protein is CAWSPIRTGYEQYF.

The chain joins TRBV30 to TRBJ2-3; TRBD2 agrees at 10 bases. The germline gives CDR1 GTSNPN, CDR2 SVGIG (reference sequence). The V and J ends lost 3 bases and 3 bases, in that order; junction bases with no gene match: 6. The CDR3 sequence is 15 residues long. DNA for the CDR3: TGTGCCTGGAGCCGACTAGCGGGTTCTACAGATACGCAGTATTTT. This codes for CAWSRLAGSTDTQYF.

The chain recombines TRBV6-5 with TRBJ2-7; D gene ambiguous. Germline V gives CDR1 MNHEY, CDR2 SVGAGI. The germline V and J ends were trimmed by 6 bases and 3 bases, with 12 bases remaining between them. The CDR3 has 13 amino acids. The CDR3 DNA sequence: TGTGCCAGCAGCCAGAACGACATCTACGAGCAGTACTTC. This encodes CASSQNDIYEQYF.

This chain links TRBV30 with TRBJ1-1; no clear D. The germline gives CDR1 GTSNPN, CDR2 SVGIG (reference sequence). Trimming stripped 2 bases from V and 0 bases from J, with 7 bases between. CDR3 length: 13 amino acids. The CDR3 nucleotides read TGTGCCTGGAGTTCTGGGATGAACACTGAAGCTTTCTTT. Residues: CAWSSGMNTEAFF.

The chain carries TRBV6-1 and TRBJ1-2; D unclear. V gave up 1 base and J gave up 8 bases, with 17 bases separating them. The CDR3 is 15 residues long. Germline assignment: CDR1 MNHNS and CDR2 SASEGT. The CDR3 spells CASSEGRTNVDGYTF. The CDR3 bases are TGTGCCAGCAGTGAAGGTCGCACAAACGTGGACGGCTACACCTTC.

Here the CDR3 DNA reads TGTGCCAGCCCTTTAGGCAGCGGGGGCAGCTACGAGCAGTACTTC. Protein: CASPLGSGGSYEQYF. This chain joins TRBV5-8 and TRBJ2-7; 8 nucleotides agree with TRBD2. The V gene's germline CDR1 is SGHTS and CDR2 YDEGEE. The CDR3 is 15 amino acids. V dropped 7 bases and J dropped 3; count of bases not matched to a gene: 12.

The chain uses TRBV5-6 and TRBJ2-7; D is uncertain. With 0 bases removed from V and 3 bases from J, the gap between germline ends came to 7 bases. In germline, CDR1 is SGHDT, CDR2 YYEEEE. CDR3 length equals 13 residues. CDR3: CASSLAKRYEQYF. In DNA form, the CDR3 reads TGTGCCAGCAGCTTGGCTAAGCGCTACGAGCAGTACTTC.

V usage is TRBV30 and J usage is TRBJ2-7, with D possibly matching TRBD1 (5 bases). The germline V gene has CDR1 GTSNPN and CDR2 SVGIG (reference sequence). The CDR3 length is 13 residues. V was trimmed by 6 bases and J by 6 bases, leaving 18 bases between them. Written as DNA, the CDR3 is TGTGCCTGCATAGGGGATTCCAATACCGAGCAGTACTTC. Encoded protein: CACIGDSNTEQYF.

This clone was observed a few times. DNA of the CDR3: TGTGCCTGGAGTGTACAGGGTATCCACGAGCAGTACTTC. Amino acids: CAWSVQGIHEQYF. The V gene is TRBV30, the J gene TRBJ2-7; D perhaps matches TRBD1 (6 bases). The germline V and J ends were trimmed by 0 bases and 5 bases, with 11 bases remaining between them. In germline, CDR1 is GTSNPN, CDR2 SVGIG (reference sequence). CDR3 size: 13 residues.